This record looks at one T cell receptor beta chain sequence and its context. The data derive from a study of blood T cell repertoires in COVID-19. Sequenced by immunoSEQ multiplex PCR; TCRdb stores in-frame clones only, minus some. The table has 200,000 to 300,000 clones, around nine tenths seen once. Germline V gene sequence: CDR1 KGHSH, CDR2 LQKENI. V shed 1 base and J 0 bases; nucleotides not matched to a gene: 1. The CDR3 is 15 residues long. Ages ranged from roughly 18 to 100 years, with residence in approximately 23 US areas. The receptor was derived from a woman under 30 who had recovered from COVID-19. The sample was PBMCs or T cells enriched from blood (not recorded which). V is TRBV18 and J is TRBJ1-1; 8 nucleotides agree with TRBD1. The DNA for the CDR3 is TGTGCCAGCTCACCACTGGACAGGGTGAACACTGAAGCTTTCTTT. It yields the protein CASSPLDRVNTEAFF.